The rows below give T cell receptor beta chains drawn from one sample of a study of tumor-infiltrating lymphocytes in primary liver carcinoma. TCRdb redid the calling of the multiplex PCR reads with MiXCR, one entry per CDR3 protein. The sample includes under 200,000 distinct CDR3 sequences, over 80% of them seen just once. The sequenced material came from tumor tissue from primary liver carcinoma. These TCRs come from a man aged 40-49 years with primary liver carcinoma and hepatitis B virus infection. Each CDR3 is given with its conserved first and last residue. The D gene is left open where the match is weak. Clone size is given for some rows only: seen once, a few or many times, or a class if the clone is expanded.

-	TRBV5-4	-	TRBJ2-2	CASSPCRSPGGLFF	TGTGCCAGCAGCCCTTGTAGGTCGCCCGGGGGTCTGTTTTTT
-	TRBV6-1	TRBD2	TRBJ2-1	CASCEGLAAYNEQFF	TGTGCCAGCTGCGAAGGACTAGCAGCATACAATGAGCAGTTCTTC
-	TRBV6-1	-	TRBJ2-3	CTSKSGPGTQYF	TGTACCAGCAAATCGGGGCCAGGCACGCAGTATTTT
many	TRBV2	TRBD1	TRBJ1-5	CASSGDRASNQPQHF	TGTGCCAGCAGCGGGGACAGGGCGAGCAATCAGCCCCAGCATTTT
-	TRBV15	-	TRBJ1-3	CATSRASGNTIYF	TGTGCCACCTCAAGGGCCTCTGGAAACACCATATATTTT
-	TRBV4-1	TRBD1	TRBJ1-1	CTSSLGTGGLNTEAFF	TGCACCAGCAGCCTCGGGACAGGGGGCCTGAACACTGAAGCTTTCTTT
-	TRBV29-1	TRBD2	TRBJ2-7	CSVEDVLAGSYGQYF	TGCAGCGTTGAAGATGTTCTAGCGGGGTCCTACGGGCAGTATTTC
-	TRBV29-1	-	TRBJ1-3	CDVEYSRGVAGNTIYF	TGCGACGTTGAATATAGTCGGGGGGTAGCAGGAAACACCATATATTTT
-	TRBV7-9	-	TRBJ1-3	CASSEAGIVGNIIYF	TGTGCCAGCAGCGAAGCAGGGATCGTCGGAAACATCATATATTTT
-	TRBV6-5	-	TRBJ2-1	CASSTQRNEQFF	TGTGCTAGCAGTACCCAGAGGAATGAGCAGTTCTTC
few	TRBV4-3	-	TRBJ1-1	CAISQGGNTEAFF	TGCGCCATCAGCCAAGGGGGGAACACGGAAGCTTTCTTT
-	TRBV29-1	-	TRBJ2-6	CSVAGFGTNVLTF	TGCAGCGTAGCAGGGTTTGGGACCAACGTCCTGACTTTC
-	TRBV29-1	TRBD1	TRBJ2-1	CSVEGQGKPYEQFF	TGCAGCGTCGAAGGACAGGGGAAACCCTACGAGCAGTTCTTC
-	TRBV6-5	TRBD2	TRBJ2-3	CASSYSLAGYTDTHYF	TGTGCCAGCAGTTACTCCTTAGCGGGGTACACAGATACGCACTATTTT
-	TRBV4-3	TRBD2	TRBJ2-5	CASSQNWGGETPYF	TGTGCCAGCAGCCAAAACTGGGGGGGGGAGACCCCGTACTTC